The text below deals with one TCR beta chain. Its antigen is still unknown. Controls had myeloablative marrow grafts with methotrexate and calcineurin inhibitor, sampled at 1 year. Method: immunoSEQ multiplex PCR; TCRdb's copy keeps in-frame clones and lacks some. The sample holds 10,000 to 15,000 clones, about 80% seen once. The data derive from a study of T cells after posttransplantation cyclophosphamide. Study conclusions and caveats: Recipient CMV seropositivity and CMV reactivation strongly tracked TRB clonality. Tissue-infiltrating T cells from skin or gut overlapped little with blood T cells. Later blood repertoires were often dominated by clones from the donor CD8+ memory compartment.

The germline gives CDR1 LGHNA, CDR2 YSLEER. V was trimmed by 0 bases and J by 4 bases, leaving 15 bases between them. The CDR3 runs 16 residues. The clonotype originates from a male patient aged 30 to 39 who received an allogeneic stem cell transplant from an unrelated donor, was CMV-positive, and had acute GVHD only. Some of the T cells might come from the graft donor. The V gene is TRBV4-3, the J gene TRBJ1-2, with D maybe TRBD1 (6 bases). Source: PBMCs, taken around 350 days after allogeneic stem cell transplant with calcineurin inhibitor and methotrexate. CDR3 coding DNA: TGCGCCAGCAGCCAAGATAACTCGGGACATATCTATGGCTACACCTTC. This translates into CASSQDNSGHIYGYTF.